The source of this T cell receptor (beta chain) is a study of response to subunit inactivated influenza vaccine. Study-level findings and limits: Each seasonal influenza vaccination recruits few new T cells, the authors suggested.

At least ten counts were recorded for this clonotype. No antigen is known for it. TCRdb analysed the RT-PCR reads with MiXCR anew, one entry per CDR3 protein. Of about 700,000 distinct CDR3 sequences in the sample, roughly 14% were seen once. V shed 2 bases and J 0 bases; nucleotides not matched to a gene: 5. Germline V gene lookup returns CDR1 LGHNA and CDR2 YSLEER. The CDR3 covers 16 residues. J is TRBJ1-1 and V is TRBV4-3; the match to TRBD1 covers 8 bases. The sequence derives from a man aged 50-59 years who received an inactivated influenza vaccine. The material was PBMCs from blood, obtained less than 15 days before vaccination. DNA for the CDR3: TGCGCCAGCAGCCAAACTACAGGGGGAGTGAACACTGAAGCTTTCTTT. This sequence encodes CASSQTTGGVNTEAFF.